A single sample gave rise to the 18 T cell receptor beta chains below, sequenced in a study of T-cell reconstitution after alpha-beta-depleted transplantation in children. A library of TCRbeta sequences, prepared with unique molecular identifiers, was generated. TCRdb re-called the PCR reads with MiXCR, one entry per CDR3 protein. The table lists 150,000 to 250,000 distinct CDR3 sequences, approximately 6.8% of them singletons, with roughly 4.8% in the top ten. The sequencing here drew on PBMCs, taken before TCRalphabeta/CD19-depleted stem cell transplant. Every receptor here comes from a girl under three years old with combined immunodeficiency, due to receive a stem cell transplant.

This clonotype was seen repeatedly, ten times or more. CDR3 in amino acids: CASSLRQGLIEAFF. DNA for the CDR3: TGTGCCAGCAGTCTACGGCAGGGGCTTATTGAAGCTTTCTTT. V is TRBV14 and J is TRBJ1-1; a weak D match, TRBD1 (6 bases). This CDR3 has 14 amino acids. CDR1 is SGHDN and CDR2 is FVKESK in the germline V gene. The V gene lost 6 bases and the J gene lost 7 bases, with 18 bases spanning the gap.

This clonotype was counted at least ten times. V gene TRBV27 combines with J gene TRBJ2-5; D is uncertain. V lost 10 bases to trimming and J lost 4 bases, with 16 bases between them. Looked up from germline, CDR1 is MNHEY and CDR2 is SMNVEV (reference sequence). This CDR3 is built from 13 residues. The CDR3 nucleotides are TGTGCCATCTCCCATGGGTTGGGAGAGACCCAGTACTTC. Translating gives CAISHGLGETQYF.

This clonotype was recorded at least ten times. V and J are TRBV25-1 and TRBJ2-2, with D hard to call. Trimming left V 7 bases short and J 1 base short, with 7 bases between. Germline V CDR1 and CDR2: MGHDK, SYGVNS. This CDR3 spans 13 amino acids. The CDR3 loop is CASTPMNTGELFF. The CDR3 nucleotides read TGTGCCAGCACCCCGATGAACACCGGGGAGCTGTTTTTT.

This clonotype occurred many times. The chain recombines TRBV28 with TRBJ2-7; unclear D gene. The germline V gene has CDR1 MDHEN and CDR2 SYDVKM. The CDR3 length is 13 residues. Trimming stripped 0 bases from V and 5 bases from J, with 8 bases between. The DNA for the CDR3 is TGTGCCAGCAGTTTATGGAATAGGAACGAGCAGTACTTC. Translated, it gives CASSLWNRNEQYF. Supplemented by reference TRBV28 and TRBJ2-7, the full variable domain reads DVKVTQSSRYLVKRTGEKVFLECVQDMDHENMFWYRQDPGLGLRLIYFSYDVKMKEKGDIPEGYSVSREKKERFSLILESASTNQTSMYLCASSLWNRNEQYFGPGTRLTVT.

This clonotype has a handful of counts. This chain uses TRBV6-2 or TRBV6-3 with TRBJ2-5; the D call may be TRBD1 or TRBD2 (5 bases each). The germline V gene has CDR1 MNHEY and CDR2 SVGEGT. The CDR3 consists of 17 residues. V was trimmed by 4 bases and J by 1 base, leaving 19 bases between them. CDR3 in DNA: TGTGCCAGCAGTTTGATCGGGACCCCAAACTCCCAAGAGACCCAGTACTTC. Residues: CASSLIGTPNSQETQYF.

This clonotype was seen repeatedly, ten times or more. The V call is TRBV29-1, the J call TRBJ2-7; D call uncertain. The CDR3 extends over 11 amino acids. Germline V gene data show CDR1 as SQVTM and CDR2 as ANQGSEA. V shed 6 bases and J shed 5 bases, with 11 bases lying between them. The DNA of the CDR3 is TGCAGCGTAGGTGGGTCGGACGAGCAGTACTTC. It yields the protein CSVGGSDEQYF.

There are many counts of this clonotype. The chain recombines TRBV18 with TRBJ1-1; a weak D match, TRBD1 (6 bases). Trimming left V 0 bases short and J 0 bases short, with 8 bases between. This CDR3 is 15 amino acids long. Germline lookup yields CDR1 KGHSH and CDR2 LQKENI. The CDR3 here is CASSPPAGVNTEAFF. CDR3 nucleotide sequence: TGTGCCAGCTCACCACCGGCAGGGGTGAACACTGAAGCTTTCTTT.

This clonotype occurred many times. The chain recombines TRBV29-1 with TRBJ2-1, with 10 bases that match TRBD1. After removal of 2 bases from V and 10 bases from J, the junction contained 8 bases not matched to a gene. The length of the CDR3 is 14 residues. Germline CDR1 is SQVTM and CDR2 is ANQGSEA. CDR3 in amino acids: CSVETGTGDREQFF. In DNA, the CDR3 is TGCAGCGTTGAAACCGGGACAGGGGATCGGGAGCAGTTCTTC.

This clonotype was observed many times. The V and J genes are TRBV12-3 or TRBV12-4 and TRBJ2-1; tentatively, D is TRBD2 (5 bases). V lost 1 base to trimming and J lost 4 bases, with 17 bases between them. The CDR3 totals 17 residues. The CDR3 DNA reads TGTGCCAGCAGTTTAGGGTCTAGCACGCAAAGATACAATGAGCAGTTCTTC. Translated, it gives CASSLGSSTQRYNEQFF.

This clonotype was seen more than once but under ten times. The V gene is TRBV7-6, the J gene TRBJ2-7; D may correspond to TRBD1 or TRBD2 (6 bases each). The CDR3 is 13 residues long. Germline V gene data show CDR1 as SGHVS and CDR2 as FNYEAQ. With 5 bases removed from V and 7 bases from J, the gap between germline ends came to 15 bases. CDR3 sequence reads: CASSVLGGWEQYF. In DNA form, the CDR3 reads TGTGCCAGCAGCGTCCTAGGGGGGTGGGAGCAGTACTTC.

The table lists this clonotype with many counts. The chain employs TRBV6-2 or TRBV6-3 and TRBJ2-4; no clear D. The length of the CDR3 is 13 residues. V dropped 7 bases and J dropped 0 bases, with 7 bases sitting between them. Germline V CDR1 and CDR2: MNHEY, SVGEGT. CDR3 coding DNA: TGTGCCAGCAAACAACTAGCCAAAAACATTCAGTACTTC. The encoded protein is CASKQLAKNIQYF.

This clonotype was observed many times. The V and J genes are TRBV12-3 or TRBV12-4 and TRBJ1-5; the D gene is possibly TRBD1 (6 bases). Trimming pared 4 bases from V and 5 bases from J, leaving 12 bases between. CDR3 length: 14 residues. CDR3 in amino acids: CASSYFGGDQPQHF. In DNA, the CDR3 is TGTGCCAGCAGTTACTTTGGGGGCGATCAGCCCCAGCATTTT.

This clonotype was seen repeatedly, ten times or more. This chain links TRBV7-2 with TRBJ1-4; D possibly corresponds to TRBD1 (5 bases). This CDR3 spans 13 amino acids. The V end was cut by 5 bases, the J end by 8 bases, with 12 bases between. Germline CDR1 reads SGHTA; CDR2 reads FQGNSA. CDR3 bases: TGTGCCAGCAGCCAGCAGGGAGGGGAAAAACTGTTTTTT. As protein: CASSQQGGEKLFF.

This clonotype was seen ten or more times. V is TRBV7-8 and J is TRBJ2-3; TRBD2 matches 10 bases. The CDR3 covers 16 residues. V was clipped by 1 base and J by 6 bases; unmatched bases: 7. In germline, CDR1 is SGHVS, CDR2 FQNEAQ. CDR3 bases: TGTGCCAGCAGCTTAGGAACTAGCGGGGCAGGGGATACGCAGTATTTT. Its translation is CASSLGTSGAGDTQYF.

There are many counts of this clonotype. In nucleotides, the CDR3 is TGTGCCAGCAGTCCAAATGGGAATACGCAGTATTTT. Translated, it gives CASSPNGNTQYF. This chain joins TRBV28 and TRBJ2-3, with no clear D. The CDR3 loop spans 12 amino acids. CDR1 is MDHEN, CDR2 SYDVKM, per germline. Trimming took off 5 bases at V and 7 bases at J, with 10 bases between the two ends.

This clonotype was detected ten times or more. The rearrangement joins TRBV29-1 to TRBJ2-1; 7 nucleotides match TRBD1. Germline V gives CDR1 SQVTM, CDR2 ANQGSEA. The CDR3 runs 13 residues. With 8 bases clipped from V and 4 bases from J, the junction kept 8 bases outside the gene matches. In DNA form, the CDR3 reads TGCAGCACTCGGGACAGCTATTACAATGAGCAGTTCTTC. Its protein is CSTRDSYYNEQFF.

Many counts were recorded for this clonotype. The chain carries TRBV6-2 or TRBV6-3 and TRBJ1-1, with 9 bases matching TRBD1. The germline gives CDR1 MNHEY, CDR2 SVGEGT. Unmatched junction bases numbered 2, after V lost 2 bases and J lost 4 bases. This CDR3 region has 14 residues. CDR3 loop: CASSYGTGFTEAFF. The DNA for the CDR3 is TGTGCCAGCAGTTACGGGACAGGGTTCACTGAAGCTTTCTTT.

This clonotype has at least ten counts. The chain employs TRBV5-1 and TRBJ2-1; D ambiguous. Germline CDR1 is SGHRS and CDR2 is YFSETQ. V lost 0 bases to trimming and J lost 8 bases, with 15 bases between them. The CDR3 consists of 15 residues. CDR3 in DNA: TGCGCCAGCAGCTTGGGGTCATTCCTCGTCGATGAGCAGTTCTTC. This translates into CASSLGSFLVDEQFF.